This entry features one T cell receptor (beta chain) sequence. CDR3 length equals 17 residues. V gave up 3 bases and J gave up 4 bases, with 21 bases separating them. Germline CDR1 reads SEHNR; CDR2 reads FQNEAQ (reference sequence). The data stem from a study of low-dose radiotherapy and immunotherapy resistance in tumors. Study in general: Per fraction, Cohort 1 was given 0.5 Gy every 2 weeks, for a total of 6.5 Gy. Participants were given intravenous cyclophosphamide 200 mg/m2 every two weeks, one day before radiation and immunotherapy.

Time point in this sample: before trial treatment. Primers targeting TRAV and TRBV primed first-strand cDNA, covering alpha and beta chains. It was with a constant-region primer and a V-primer adapter that TCRs were amplified over approximately 18 PCR cycles. In TCRdb, the reads were re-called with MiXCR into one record per CDR3 protein. Among some 82,000 distinct CDR3 sequences listed, 18% were seen once. The starting material was PBMCs, obtained before treatment. The rearrangement joins TRBV7-9 to TRBJ2-5; possibly TRBD2 for D (7 bases). This clonotype was sampled from a male donor with prostate cancer. The CDR3 DNA follows: TGTGCCAGCAGCTTTTCCGGGGGGCCCCCGCGGGGAGAGACCCAGTACTTC. Its translation: CASSFSGGPPRGETQYF.